Listed here are 30 T cell receptor beta chains from one sample, sequenced in a study of T cell repertoires in cytomegalovirus infection. TCRdb reanalysed the reads using MiXCR and keeps one entry per CDR3 protein. The table shows fewer than 550,000 distinct CDR3 sequences, with less than 30% occurring only once. The specimen was PBMCs. All receptors derive from a human donor in good health (CMV status not recorded). Some clones in this sample may be carry-over from other donors' samples.

The chain employs TRBV29-1 and TRBJ2-5, with 7 bases aligning to TRBD2. Germline V gene sequence: CDR1 SQVTM, CDR2 ANQGSEA. Trimming removed 7 bases from V and 2 bases from J; junction bases left unmatched: 10. This CDR3 has 14 residues. This CDR3 reads CSAGLVGRQETQYF. CDR3 bases: TGCAGCGCCGGACTAGTGGGAAGACAAGAGACCCAGTACTTC.

This chain uses TRBV6-5 with TRBJ1-2, with D perhaps TRBD1 (6 bases). The V end lost 2 bases, the J end lost 8 bases, and 18 bases lay between the germline ends. The germline V gene has CDR1 MNHEY and CDR2 SVGAGI. The length of the CDR3 is 15 residues. CDR3: CASSYTSSGAGGYTF. Written as DNA, the CDR3 is TGTGCCAGCAGTTACACGAGCTCAGGGGCTGGAGGCTACACCTTC.

The chain uses TRBV11-2 and TRBJ2-7; possibly TRBD1 for D (5 bases). Looked up from germline, CDR1 is SGHAT and CDR2 is FQNNGV. The CDR3 runs to 15 residues. The V gene lost 1 base and the J gene lost 4 bases, with 14 bases spanning the gap. CDR3 bases: TGTGCCAGCAGCTTAGGGGGCGTGGGGCCTTACGAGCAGTACGTC. Protein sequence: CASSLGGVGPYEQYV.

This clonotype was counted at least ten times. As DNA, the CDR3 is TGTGCCAGCAGTTTAGCTAGAGGGGGAACCGGGGAGCTGTTTTTT. It codes for CASSLARGGTGELFF. V and J are TRBV12-3 or TRBV12-4 and TRBJ2-2, with TRBD1 as a possible D gene (6 bases). V was pared by 0 bases and J by 5 bases, with 10 bases between. This CDR3 contains 15 residues.

This clonotype was detected a few times. The chain employs TRBV7-2 and TRBJ2-5; 8 bases line up with TRBD2. CDR1 SGHTA and CDR2 FQGNSA come from the germline V gene. After removal of 3 bases from V and 2 bases from J, the junction contained 8 bases not matched to a gene. This CDR3 is built from 16 residues. Here the CDR3 DNA reads TGTGCCAGCAGCTTGTATATTAGCGGGACACAAGAGACCCAGTACTTC. It specifies CASSLYISGTQETQYF. Filled out from reference TRBV7-2 and TRBJ2-5, the complete variable domain reads GAGVSQSPSNKVTEKGKDVELRCDPISGHTALYWYRQSLGQGLEFLIYFQGNSAPDKSGLPSDRFSAERTGGSVSTLTIQRTQQEDSAVYLCASSLYISGTQETQYFGPGTRLLVL.

This clonotype was picked up a small number of times. In DNA form, the CDR3 reads TGTGCCAGCAGTGGGGTGAATAACTATGGCTACACCTTC. Protein sequence: CASSGVNNYGYTF. The chain combines TRBV7-6 with TRBJ1-2; no clear D. Between the trimmed V and J ends, which lost 6 bases and 1 base, there was a span of 9 bases. This CDR3 contains 13 residues. Germline loops: CDR1 SGHVS, CDR2 FNYEAQ.

The chain has TRBV6-2 or TRBV6-3 and TRBJ2-7; perhaps TRBD2 as D (5 bases). Germline V CDR1 and CDR2: MNHEY, SVGEGT. The CDR3 spans 15 residues. V gave up 2 bases and J gave up 0 bases, with 11 bases separating them. CDR3 DNA sequence: TGTGCCAGCAGTTACGGGCTAGCTAGCTCCTACGAGCAGTACGTC. It specifies CASSYGLASSYEQYV.

The chain recombines TRBV4-2 with TRBJ1-3; D remains unclear. In germline, CDR1 is LGHNA, CDR2 YNFKEQ. This CDR3 has 15 amino acids. V gave up 0 bases and J gave up 3 bases, with 9 bases separating them. The CDR3 reads CASSQDGTVGNTIYF. CDR3 sequence (DNA): TGTGCCAGCAGCCAAGATGGAACGGTTGGAAACACCATATATTTT.

J is TRBJ2-5 and V is TRBV20-1; D is unclear. The germline V gene encodes CDR1 DFQATT and CDR2 SNEGSKA (reference sequence). The CDR3 is made up of 12 amino acids. The germline V and J ends were trimmed by 2 bases and 5 bases, with 9 bases remaining between them. As DNA, the CDR3 is TGCAGTGCTAGAAGCGCCGTGGAGACCCAGTACTTC. It codes for CSARSAVETQYF.

This clonotype was counted many times. The V and J genes are TRBV7-2 and TRBJ1-6; 7 bases map to TRBD1. Germline V gives CDR1 SGHTA, CDR2 FQGNSA. The junction had 7 bases not matched to a gene; V was cut back by 5 bases and J by 9 bases. CDR3 length: 14 amino acids. As DNA, the CDR3 is TGTGCCAGCAGCCCGGGACAGTCGATTTCACCCCTCCACTTT. Translating gives CASSPGQSISPLHF.

This clonotype has more than one count but fewer than ten. This chain connects TRBV7-3 to TRBJ1-2; no reliable D call. This CDR3 spans 15 amino acids. Germline V gene sequence: CDR1 SGHTA, CDR2 FQGTGA. Trimming took off 3 bases at V and 0 bases at J, with 11 bases between the two ends. The CDR3 nucleotides are TGTGCCAGCAGCTTTACCTCACTTTCTAACTATGGCTACACCTTC. Its translation: CASSFTSLSNYGYTF.

Concerning this clonotype: This may be a read error, as it is one base from a much larger clone. J is TRBJ2-1 and V is TRBV7-2; possible D gene TRBD2, 8 bases. Per the germline V gene, CDR1 is SGHTA and CDR2 is FQGNSA. The V gene lost 4 bases and the J gene lost 8 bases, with 21 bases spanning the gap. This CDR3 contains 16 residues. CDR3 nucleotide sequence: TGTGCCAGCAGCTCCCAGGGGGGACTAGAGTTGGATGAGCAGTTCTTC. Its protein is CASSSQGGLELDEQFF.

The chain combines TRBV6-2 or TRBV6-3 with TRBJ1-5; D gene unclear. Trimming left V 1 base short and J 3 bases short, with 10 bases between. The CDR3 sequence is 15 residues long. Germline CDR1 MNHEY, CDR2 SVGEGT. As DNA, the CDR3 is TGTGCCAGCAGTTACTGGGGTGGAAACAATCAGCCCCAGCATTTT. This translates into CASSYWGGNNQPQHF.

This clonotype was observed many times. This chain connects TRBV7-2 to TRBJ2-1; 11 bases are shared with TRBD2. Germline CDR1 is SGHTA and CDR2 is FQGNSA. Germline trimming cut 3 bases from V and 2 bases from J; bases unmatched to any gene: 3. The CDR3 runs to 16 residues. As DNA, the CDR3 is TGTGCCAGCAGCTTGACACTAGCGGGAGCCTACAATGAGCAGTTCTTC. Translation: CASSLTLAGAYNEQFF.

V usage is TRBV20-1 and J usage is TRBJ2-3, with 8 bases identical to TRBD1. The V segment lost 4 bases and the J segment 3 bases; nucleotides outside the gene matches: 9. The CDR3 sequence is 15 residues long. Germline assignment: CDR1 DFQATT and CDR2 SNEGSKA (reference sequence). The CDR3 nucleotides read TGCAGTGCTAAGGGGCAGGGGGCTTCTACAGATACGCAGTATTTT. Translating gives CSAKGQGASTDTQYF.

V and J are TRBV20-1 and TRBJ2-4, with D tentatively TRBD2 (6 bases). The CDR3 is 14 amino acids. V dropped 5 bases and J dropped 11 bases, with 22 bases sitting between them. From germline, CDR1 is DFQATT and CDR2 SNEGSKA (reference sequence). The CDR3 protein is CSASLPGWGGLQYF. The CDR3 DNA reads as TGCAGTGCTTCTCTTCCGGGATGGGGAGGACTTCAGTACTTC.

This clonotype turned up a few times. The CDR3 is CASSLGYARQIPGANVLTF. The CDR3 DNA sequence: TGTGCCAGCAGCTTAGGGTACGCGAGACAGATCCCTGGGGCCAACGTCCTGACTTTC. V gene TRBV7-6 combines with J gene TRBJ2-6; the D gene is possibly TRBD1 (5 bases). The CDR3 is made up of 19 amino acids. Germline V CDR1 and CDR2: SGHVS, FNYEAQ. V shed 1 base and J shed 2 bases, with 18 bases lying between them.

The CDR3 is CASTENPGTPKEQYF. The CDR3 DNA reads as TGTGCCAGCACCGAAAACCCCGGGACCCCGAAGGAGCAGTACTTC. The chain employs TRBV7-8 and TRBJ2-7, with D tentatively TRBD1 or TRBD2 (5 bases each). Germline V gene sequence: CDR1 SGHVS, CDR2 FQNEAQ. This CDR3 has 15 residues. Between the trimmed V and J ends, which lost 7 bases and 7 bases, there was a span of 23 bases. Variable domain in full (rest from reference TRBV7-8 and TRBJ2-7): GAGVSQSPRYKVAKRGQDVALRCDPISGHVSLFWYQQALGQGPEFLTYFQNEAQLDKSGLPSDRFFAERPEGSVSTLKIQRTQQEDSAVYLCASTENPGTPKEQYFGPGTRLTVT.

This clonotype showed up just a few times. The chain's CDR3 is CASSSDPDRGDYGYTF. In DNA form, the CDR3 reads TGTGCCAGCAGCTCGGACCCGGACAGGGGGGACTATGGCTACACCTTC. The chain combines TRBV5-4 with TRBJ1-2; TRBD1 agrees at 10 bases. Germline V gene lookup returns CDR1 SGHNT and CDR2 YYREEE (reference sequence). CDR3 length equals 16 residues. With 3 bases clipped from V and 3 bases from J, the junction kept 8 bases outside the gene matches.

This clonotype was found a few times. This chain uses TRBV12-3 or TRBV12-4 with TRBJ1-1, with D unclear. The CDR3 is 16 residues long. With 3 bases removed from V and 0 bases from J, the gap between germline ends came to 14 bases. CDR3 DNA: TGTGCCAGCAGTTTCCCAGCACAGAAAATGAACACTGAAGCTTTCTTT. This sequence encodes CASSFPAQKMNTEAFF.

V gene TRBV12-3 or TRBV12-4 combines with J gene TRBJ2-5, with a weak D call TRBD2 (5 bases). This CDR3 comprises 14 residues. Trimming left V 3 bases short and J 6 bases short, with 14 bases between. The CDR3 region has the DNA TGTGCCAGCAGTTTCCGTGCTAGCTTGCAGACCCAGTACTTC. This codes for CASSFRASLQTQYF.

In its sample, this clonotype was seen a few times. V usage is TRBV10-3 and J usage is TRBJ2-2; TRBD2 is a possible D gene (7 bases). V was pared by 8 bases and J by 5 bases, with 21 bases between. The CDR3 contains 16 residues. Per the germline V gene, CDR1 is ENHRY and CDR2 is SYGVKD. The CDR3 loop reads CAIAPGAGVGTGELFF. In DNA, the CDR3 is TGTGCCATCGCCCCGGGGGCGGGGGTCGGTACCGGGGAGCTGTTTTTT.

This clonotype has ten or more counts. The chain recombines TRBV7-2 with TRBJ1-2; 9 bases fit TRBD1. The CDR3 covers 16 residues. V trimming: 0 bases; J trimming: 5 bases; junction bases outside the gene matches: 7. The germline gives CDR1 SGHTA, CDR2 FQGNSA. CDR3 region: CASSLAFAGTGYGYTF. CDR3 sequence (DNA): TGTGCCAGCAGCTTAGCTTTCGCCGGGACAGGGTATGGCTACACCTTC.

This sequence joins TRBV29-1 and TRBJ1-1; D remains unclear. CDR1 and CDR2 (germline): SQVTM, ANQGSEA. V lost 4 bases and J lost 0, with 6 bases in between. This CDR3 comprises 12 residues. DNA for the CDR3: TGCAGCGTTGGACTCATGAACACTGAAGCTTTCTTT. Translating gives CSVGLMNTEAFF.

V usage is TRBV11-2 and J usage is TRBJ2-7; 8 bases are a match to TRBD1. The CDR3 runs to 13 residues. V was clipped by 5 bases and J by 3 bases; unmatched bases: 3. Germline values: CDR1 SGHAT, CDR2 FQNNGV. DNA for the CDR3: TGTGCCAGCAGCACGGACAGGGTCTACGAGCAGTACGTC. Amino acids: CASSTDRVYEQYV.

The rearrangement uses TRBV12-3 or TRBV12-4 and TRBJ2-7; the D gene is possibly TRBD2 (6 bases). Trimming took off 5 bases at V and 6 bases at J, with 14 bases between the two ends. The CDR3 length is 13 residues. CDR3 sequence: CASSPRDWGEQYF. Here the CDR3 DNA reads TGTGCCAGCAGTCCCCGGGACTGGGGCGAGCAGTACTTC.

A few counts support this clonotype. The chain employs TRBV20-1 and TRBJ2-5; D unclear. CDR1 is DFQATT, CDR2 SNEGSKA, per germline (reference sequence). The CDR3 is made up of 13 amino acids. V dropped 1 base and J dropped 2 bases, with 8 bases sitting between them. Here the CDR3 reads CSARVIDQETQYF. Written as DNA, the CDR3 is TGCAGTGCTAGAGTTATTGATCAAGAGACCCAGTACTTC.

The sample holds a few counts of this clonotype. A read error may account for a junction end that differs from germline. The chain recombines TRBV7-9 with TRBJ2-1; 11 nucleotides match TRBD2. The CDR3 has 17 amino acids. Germline loops: CDR1 SEHNR, CDR2 FQNEAQ (reference sequence). This CDR3 reads CASTLAGGGLEGNEQFF. CDR3 in DNA: TGTGCCAGCACCTTAGCGGGGGGGGGACTAGAAGGCAATGAGCAGTTCTTC.

This clonotype was observed a handful of times. The chain recombines TRBV7-6 with TRBJ2-5; D remains ambiguous. CDR3 length: 13 amino acids. Between the trimmed V and J ends, which lost 5 bases and 0 bases, there was a span of 7 bases. The V gene's germline CDR1 is SGHVS and CDR2 FNYEAQ. Here the CDR3 reads CASSPTHQETQYF. The CDR3 nucleotides are TGTGCCAGCAGCCCGACCCACCAAGAGACCCAGTACTTC.

At least ten counts were recorded for this clonotype. The chain links TRBV7-2 to TRBJ2-3; 11 nucleotides agree with TRBD2. J gave up 11 bases and V 5 bases, and 6 bases lay outside the gene matches. The V gene's germline CDR1 is SGHTA and CDR2 FQGNSA. The CDR3 is 13 residues long. The CDR3 DNA reads as TGTGCCAGCAGCCCCACCCTAGCGGGAGGGCAGTATTTT. It translates to CASSPTLAGGQYF. Combining the CDR3 with reference TRBV7-2 and TRBJ2-3 gives the whole variable domain GAGVSQSPSNKVTEKGKDVELRCDPISGHTALYWYRQSLGQGLEFLIYFQGNSAPDKSGLPSDRFSAERTGGSVSTLTIQRTQQEDSAVYLCASSPTLAGGQYFGPGTRLTVL.